The clone carrying this T cell receptor (beta chain) is a singleton in its sample. As yet, its antigen is unknown. The data belong to a study of B cell selection in AIRE deficiency. General study points: About 31% of healthy-shared Treg TCRbeta sequences appeared in patient Tconv cells.

Libraries were prepared by immunoSEQ multiplex PCR; TCRdb keeps only in-frame clonotypes and omits some of them. Found here are approximately 24,000 clones, 92% of them singletons; the top ten hold 1.1%. Regulatory T cells were sorted as CD4+CD25hiCD127low/negative cells. This TCR derives from a human donor in good health. The sample comprised CD4+CD25+ Tregs sorted from PBMCs.

CDR3 amino acids: CASSQEGGANTEAFF. CDR3 DNA sequence: TGTGCCAGCAGCCAAGAGGGGGGGGCGAACACTGAAGCTTTCTTT. This sequence joins TRBV4-2 and TRBJ1-1; a possible D gene is TRBD1 (6 bases). The CDR3 runs to 15 residues. Trimming pared 0 bases from V and 1 base from J, leaving 9 bases between. Per the germline V gene, CDR1 is LGHNA and CDR2 is YNFKEQ.